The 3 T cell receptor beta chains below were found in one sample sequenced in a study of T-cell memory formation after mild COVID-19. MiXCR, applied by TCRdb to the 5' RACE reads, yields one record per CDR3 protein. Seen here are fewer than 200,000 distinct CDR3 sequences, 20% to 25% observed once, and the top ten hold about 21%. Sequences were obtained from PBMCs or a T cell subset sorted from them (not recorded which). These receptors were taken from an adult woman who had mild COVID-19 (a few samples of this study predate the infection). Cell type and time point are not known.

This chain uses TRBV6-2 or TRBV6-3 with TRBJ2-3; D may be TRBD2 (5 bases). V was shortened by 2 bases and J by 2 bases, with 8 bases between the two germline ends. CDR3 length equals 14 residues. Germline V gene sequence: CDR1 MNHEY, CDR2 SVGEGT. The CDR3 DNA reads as TGTGCCAGCAGTTACCGGGAATACACAGATACGCAGTATTTT. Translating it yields CASSYREYTDTQYF.

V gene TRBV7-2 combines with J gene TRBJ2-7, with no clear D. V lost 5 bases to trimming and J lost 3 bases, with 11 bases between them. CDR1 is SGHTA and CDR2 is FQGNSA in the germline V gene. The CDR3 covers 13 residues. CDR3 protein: CASSLPALYEQYF. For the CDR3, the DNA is TGTGCCAGCAGCCTCCCGGCCCTCTACGAGCAGTACTTC.

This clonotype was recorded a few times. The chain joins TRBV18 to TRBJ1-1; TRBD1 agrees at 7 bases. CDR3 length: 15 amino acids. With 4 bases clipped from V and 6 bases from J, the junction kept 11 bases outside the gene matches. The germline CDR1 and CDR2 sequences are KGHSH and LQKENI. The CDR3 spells CASSRPEGARPEAFF. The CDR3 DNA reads TGTGCCAGCTCACGACCGGAGGGGGCGAGGCCTGAAGCTTTCTTT.